Sequencing of this T cell receptor (beta chain) was carried out in a study of neurological immune-mediated disorders. Looked up from germline, CDR1 is SGHRS and CDR2 is YFSETQ. V shed 0 bases and J 8 bases; nucleotides not matched to a gene: 10. The CDR3 consists of 16 residues. The controls, all healthy individuals, were blood bank volunteers in Maryland, USA. Use was made of 950,000 to 1,000,000 CD4+ or CD8+ T cells in sorted libraries. This clonotype has a count of ten or more. Synthesis of cDNA was accomplished via 5'RACE employing 10-nucleotide random UMIs. A single run covered 15-18 subjects with over 180 million TCR-beta sequences. TCRdb re-analysed the 5' RACE reads in MiXCR, keeping a single row per CDR3 protein. The table has approximately 30,000 distinct CDR3 sequences, just over 4% seen once.

The V call is TRBV5-1, the J call TRBJ1-4; 7 nucleotides line up with TRBD1. This clonotype originated in a woman in her thirties or forties in good health. Sample: CD4+ T cells from blood. The CDR3 protein is CASSLAFDRAGEKLFF. The DNA for the CDR3 is TGCGCCAGCAGCTTGGCCTTTGACAGGGCGGGAGAAAAACTGTTTTTT.